This T cell receptor beta chain was retrieved from a study of T cells in Graves' hyperthyroidism and ophthalmopathy. The TCR beta CDR3 regions underwent amplification using RNA transcripts as the source. Using the HTBI primer set, a first-round RT-PCR was run on the TCR CDR3. In TCRdb, the multiplex PCR reads were re-called with MiXCR into one record per CDR3 protein. The profile shows more than 300,000 distinct CDR3 sequences, roughly 14% of them singletons. The ends lost 5 bases at V and 5 bases at J; junction bases unmatched: 17. The CDR3 totals 16 residues. CDR1 SQVTM and CDR2 ANQGSEA come from the germline V gene. More than 8.5 ml of fresh peripheral blood supplied the PBMCs. The sample holds many counts of this clonotype.

V and J are TRBV29-1 and TRBJ2-5; TRBD2 agrees at 7 bases. The origin of this receptor is an older woman with Graves' hyperthyroidism. Material: blood. The CDR3 reads CSVRSNRDYRWETQYF. CDR3 in DNA: TGCAGCGTTCGATCAAACCGGGACTACAGGTGGGAGACCCAGTACTTC.